This TCR beta chain was profiled in a study of CXCR3-negative and CXCR3-positive naive CD8 T cells. Regarding the study as a whole: Relative to memory CD8+ cells, whose diversity was much lower, both naive subsets had comparably high diversity. Naive CXCR3-negative and CXCR3-positive cells had similar TRBV-TRBJ usage; memory differed. Naive subsets had comparable surface CD5; TCR strength was inferred from TRB CDR3 properties. CXCR3-positive naive cells carried more hydrophobic TRB CDR3s than CXCR3-negative ones.

Within the CD8+ T cell compartment, naive cells were CD45RO-CCR7+CD27+CD95-. The TRB cDNA libraries were prepared by 5' RACE with UMI labels. TCRdb reprocessed the 5' RACE reads and reports one entry per CDR3 protein, with no DNA. Its clone listing holds about 70,000 distinct CDR3 sequences. In regard to this clonotype: Its antigen is as yet unknown.

The CDR3 totals 15 residues. The germline CDR1 and CDR2 sequences are MGHRA and YSYEKL. Sequenced material: naive CXCR3+ CD8+ T cells from blood. Subset specified: CD45RO-CCR7+CD27+CD95- naive CD8+ T cells expressing CXCR3 (TNR3+). The clonotype was recovered from a human donor in good health. Some clones in this sample may be carry-over from other donors' samples. V gene TRBV4-1 combines with J gene TRBJ2-7; the TCRdb call, TRBD2, lacks DNA for checking. CDR3 sequence reads: CASSHLTSGVYEQYF.